Listed below are T cell receptor beta chains from one sample, sequenced in a study of human T cells and chemical hapten exposure. TCRdb recomputed calls from the RACE reads with MiXCR, one row per CDR3 protein. Here the sample spans around 120,000 distinct CDR3 sequences, 13% being singletons. Sequenced material: whole blood, taken in connection with sensitization to the hapten diphenylcyclopropenone (DPC). These receptors were obtained from a woman aged 18-29 years with alopecia areata. Some clones in this sample may be carry-over from other donors' samples. CDR3s include the opening cysteine and the closing phenylalanine or tryptophan. The order of the fields is D gene, clone size, J gene, V gene, CDR3 protein, CDR3 DNA. The D gene is left open where the match is weak. Clone size, where shown, is once, few, many, or a class for clones that have expanded.

D: -
size: few
J: TRBJ1-4
V: TRBV21-1
CDR3: CASSKGGDGGPGNYEKLFF
DNA: TGTGCCAGCAGCAAAGGAGGAGACGGGGGCCCGGGGAACTATGAAAAACTGTTTTTT

D: -
size: -
J: TRBJ2-6
V: TRBV7-2
CDR3: CASSPGPSGANVLTF
DNA: TGTGCCAGCAGCCCAGGCCCCTCTGGGGCCAACGTCCTGACTTTC

D: -
size: -
J: TRBJ2-1
V: TRBV2
CDR3: CASGDKGDEQFF
DNA: TGTGCCAGCGGGGACAAAGGGGATGAGCAGTTCTTC

D: -
size: few
J: TRBJ2-7
V: TRBV11-2
CDR3: CASSLVTAPRNSYEQYF
DNA: TGTGCCAGCAGCTTAGTGACAGCCCCACGAAATTCCTACGAGCAGTACTTC

D: TRBD1
size: -
J: TRBJ2-7
V: TRBV2
CDR3: CASSRDRDYEQYF
DNA: TGTGCCAGCAGTCGGGACAGAGACTACGAGCAGTACTTC

D: TRBD1
size: -
J: TRBJ1-6
V: TRBV4-3
CDR3: CASSQRDRVSPLHF
DNA: TGCGCCAGCAGCCAAAGGGACAGGGTATCACCCCTCCACTTT

D: -
size: -
J: TRBJ1-6
V: TRBV11-2
CDR3: CASSFPILAGSYNSPLHF
DNA: TGTGCCAGCAGCTTCCCCATACTGGCCGGGAGCTATAATTCACCCCTCCACTTT

D: TRBD1
size: few
J: TRBJ2-3
V: TRBV27
CDR3: CASSWGQTDTQYF
DNA: TGTGCCAGCAGTTGGGGACAGACAGATACGCAGTATTTT

D: -
size: many
J: TRBJ1-2
V: TRBV2
CDR3: CASSPQGGGGYTF
DNA: TGTGCCAGCAGTCCACAGGGTGGAGGAGGCTACACCTTC

D: -
size: -
J: TRBJ1-2
V: TRBV12-3/TRBV12-4
CDR3: CASSPAGTNYGYTF
DNA: TGTGCCAGCAGTCCTGCGGGTACTAACTATGGCTACACCTTC

D: TRBD2
size: few
J: TRBJ2-5
V: TRBV2
CDR3: CASSPERGVLGETQYF
DNA: TGTGCCAGCAGTCCCGAGCGGGGGGTTTTGGGAGAGACCCAGTACTTC

D: TRBD2
size: -
J: TRBJ2-5
V: TRBV9
CDR3: CASSPWDYQETQYF
DNA: TGTGCCAGCAGCCCTTGGGACTATCAAGAGACCCAGTACTTC

D: -
size: -
J: TRBJ2-5
V: TRBV12-5
CDR3: CASAQYGETQYF
DNA: TGTGCTAGTGCTCAGTACGGGGAGACCCAGTACTTC

D: TRBD1
size: few
J: TRBJ1-2
V: TRBV6-2/TRBV6-3
CDR3: CASSPREGGDYGYTF
DNA: TGTGCCAGCAGTCCCCGGGAAGGGGGCGACTATGGCTACACCTTC

D: -
size: many
J: TRBJ1-1
V: TRBV29-1
CDR3: CSGGVRTEAFF
DNA: TGCAGTGGAGGGGTCCGGACTGAAGCTTTCTTT

D: -
size: -
J: TRBJ2-7
V: TRBV3-1
CDR3: CASSQEGPYEQYF
DNA: TGTGCCAGCAGCCAAGAGGGTCCGTACGAGCAGTACTTC

D: -
size: -
J: TRBJ2-3
V: TRBV3-1
CDR3: CASSQILSSTDTQYF
DNA: TGTGCCAGCAGCCAAATACTATCTAGCACAGATACGCAGTATTTT

D: -
size: many
J: TRBJ2-2
V: TRBV7-2
CDR3: CASSLISGSNTGELFF
DNA: TGTGCCAGCAGCTTAATATCGGGGTCGAACACCGGGGAGCTGTTTTTT

D: -
size: -
J: TRBJ2-7
V: TRBV5-1
CDR3: CASSHGLLGVHEQYF
DNA: TGCGCCAGCAGCCACGGACTTCTTGGCGTCCACGAGCAGTACTTC

D: -
size: few
J: TRBJ1-1
V: TRBV20-1
CDR3: CSANDPGRTEAFF
DNA: TGCAGTGCAAATGACCCGGGGCGAACTGAAGCTTTCTTT

D: -
size: few
J: TRBJ2-1
V: TRBV29-1
CDR3: CSVEATGRVNNEQFF
DNA: TGCAGCGTTGAAGCGACGGGCAGGGTAAACAATGAGCAGTTCTTC

D: TRBD1
size: few
J: TRBJ2-5
V: TRBV15
CDR3: CATSRDGAVQGAGTQYF
DNA: TGTGCCACCAGCAGAGATGGCGCCGTACAGGGGGCTGGGACCCAGTACTTC

D: TRBD2
size: -
J: TRBJ2-1
V: TRBV10-3
CDR3: CAISSGGASYNEQFF
DNA: TGTGCCATCAGTAGCGGGGGGGCCTCCTACAATGAGCAGTTCTTC

D: -
size: few
J: TRBJ1-5
V: TRBV20-1
CDR3: CSASSWGQPQHF
DNA: TGCAGTGCTAGTTCATGGGGTCAGCCCCAGCATTTT

D: -
size: many
J: TRBJ1-6
V: TRBV14
CDR3: CASSQDPGYNSYNSPLHF
DNA: TGTGCCAGCAGCCAAGACCCTGGTTATAACTCCTATAATTCACCCCTCCACTTT

D: TRBD1
size: many
J: TRBJ1-1
V: TRBV29-1
CDR3: CSARRQGDTEAFF
DNA: TGCAGCGCCCGACGACAGGGGGACACTGAAGCTTTCTTT

D: -
size: -
J: TRBJ1-5
V: TRBV15
CDR3: CATSSENGGCQPQHF
DNA: TGTGCCACCAGCAGTGAAAATGGCGGATGTCAGCCCCAGCATTTT

D: -
size: once
J: TRBJ2-3
V: TRBV7-6
CDR3: CASSLIGHTTDTQYF
DNA: TGTGCCAGCAGCTTAATCGGCCATACCACAGATACGCAGTATTTT

D: -
size: -
J: TRBJ1-5
V: TRBV6-1
CDR3: CASSERGAREYSNQPQHF
DNA: TGTGCCAGCAGTGAAAGGGGGGCGCGGGAATATAGCAATCAGCCCCAGCATTTT

D: TRBD1
size: few
J: TRBJ2-5
V: TRBV6-2/TRBV6-3
CDR3: CASSPFPMGQVKETQYF
DNA: TGTGCCAGCAGTCCCTTTCCCATGGGACAGGTCAAAGAGACCCAGTACTTC

D: -
size: -
J: TRBJ1-1
V: TRBV20-1
CDR3: CSARQGQNTEAFF
DNA: TGCAGTGCTAGGCAGGGCCAGAACACTGAAGCTTTCTTT

D: -
size: -
J: TRBJ2-7
V: TRBV28
CDR3: CASSPFHGSYEQYF
DNA: TGTGCCAGCAGCCCCTTCCACGGCTCCTACGAGCAGTACTTC

D: -
size: many
J: TRBJ1-3
V: TRBV7-8
CDR3: CASSPDSSFSGNTIYF
DNA: TGTGCCAGCAGCCCGGACAGTTCCTTCTCTGGAAACACCATATATTTT

D: -
size: few
J: TRBJ2-5
V: TRBV12-3/TRBV12-4
CDR3: CASTASDGETQYF
DNA: TGTGCCAGCACCGCGAGCGACGGAGAGACCCAGTACTTC

D: -
size: -
J: TRBJ2-3
V: TRBV4-3
CDR3: CASSQDLVGGRQTDTQYF
DNA: TGCGCCAGCAGCCAAGATCTGGTGGGGGGCCGTCAGACAGATACGCAGTATTTT

D: TRBD1
size: many
J: TRBJ2-1
V: TRBV20-1
CDR3: CSARPIGTGAYNEQFF
DNA: TGCAGTGCTAGACCTATCGGGACAGGGGCCTACAATGAGCAGTTCTTC

D: -
size: few
J: TRBJ2-2
V: TRBV3-1
CDR3: CASTLRGSGELFF
DNA: TGTGCCAGCACCCTAAGGGGCTCCGGGGAGCTGTTTTTT

D: -
size: many
J: TRBJ2-1
V: TRBV11-2
CDR3: CASSAQISGGGGIQFF
DNA: TGTGCCAGCAGCGCCCAAATTAGCGGAGGGGGAGGGATTCAGTTCTTC

D: -
size: -
J: TRBJ2-5
V: TRBV7-6
CDR3: CASSSFFMETQYF
DNA: TGTGCCAGCAGCTCCTTCTTCATGGAGACCCAGTACTTC

D: -
size: -
J: TRBJ1-2
V: TRBV6-5
CDR3: CATARAGSSYGYTF
DNA: TGTGCCACCGCAAGGGCAGGATCCTCCTATGGCTACACCTTC

D: -
size: many
J: TRBJ1-1
V: TRBV12-5
CDR3: CASAADTMNTEAFF
DNA: TGTGCTAGTGCCGCGGACACGATGAACACTGAAGCTTTCTTT